This T cell receptor (beta chain) originates from a study of OX40 agonist ivuxolimab in advanced cancers. V lost 2 bases to trimming and J lost 3 bases; unmatched junction nucleotides: 20. The CDR3 is 19 residues long. Germline V gene lookup returns CDR1 GTSNPN and CDR2 SVGIG (reference sequence). The data were produced by immunoSEQ multiplex PCR, yet TCRdb's version contains in-frame clones alone and is incomplete. The data show fewer than 90,000 clones, with 65% to 90% seen just once and roughly 3% held by the top ten. J is TRBJ1-1 and V is TRBV30; 8 nucleotides agree with TRBD1. Here the sequenced sample was CD4+ or CD8+ T cells sorted from blood, taken in a trial of the OX40 agonist ivuxolimab. This clonotype originated in an adult with an advanced solid tumor such as melanoma, head and neck, liver or kidney cancer. DNA of the CDR3: TGTGCCTGGAGTCGAATTCTGGTCAGGGGGCGAAGCTTGGACACTGAAGCTTTCTTT. It encodes CAWSRILVRGRSLDTEAFF.